The T cell receptor (beta chain) described here comes from a study of blood T cells in healthy people across ages. As to this clonotype: Its antigen remains unknown. The junction departs from germline at one end; a sequencing error may be responsible.

Total RNA was isolated from each sample in quantities of at least 5 micrograms. A second PCR of 7 to 11 cycles used a sample-barcoded 5' primer and a J-beta primer mix. Each CDR3 protein gets one entry after TCRdb re-called the 5' RACE reads with MiXCR. The sample includes hundreds of thousands of distinct CDR3 sequences, over 20% of them seen just once. This CDR3 has 15 amino acids. Germline lookup yields CDR1 MDHEN and CDR2 SYDVKM. General study results and limits: Diversity estimates drawn from one million T cells were deemed underestimates. The recorded TCR beta diversity per million T cells decreased in a roughly linear manner with age.

The gene calls are TRBV28 and TRBJ2-3, with D perhaps matching TRBD1 or TRBD2 (5 bases each). This TCR came from a man aged 65 to 79 in good health. Material for sequencing was blood. The CDR3, as DNA: TGCGCCAGCAGCTTGTCGGGACCGGGCACAGATACGCAGTATTTT. As protein: CASSLSGPGTDTQYF. Looking up the rest from reference TRBV28 and TRBJ2-3 gives the full variable domain: DVKVTQSSRYLVKRTGEKVFLECVQDMDHENMFWYRQDPGLGLRLIYFSYDVKMKEKGDIPEGYSVSREKKERFSLILESASTNQTSMYLCASSLSGPGTDTQYFGPGTRLTVL.